Below, 24 T cell receptor beta chains from the same sample are listed, as sequenced in a study of cytomegalovirus exposure and HLA in healthy donors. 13 Jbeta primers and 60 Vbeta primers were used for the PCR. Generated by immunoSEQ multiplex PCR, the TCRdb table keeps only in-frame clones and is missing some. The sample carries about 190,000 clones, 70% to 75% recorded once. Material for sequencing was PBMCs. The receptors come from a man younger than 40 in good health and CMV-seropositive.

The J gene is TRBJ2-3, the V gene TRBV4-2, with D perhaps matching TRBD2 (5 bases). There are 16 residues in the CDR3. Germline V gene data show CDR1 as LGHNA and CDR2 as YNFKEQ. V dropped 1 base and J dropped 2 bases, with 13 bases sitting between them. Written as DNA, the CDR3 is TGTGCCAGCAGCCAAGGGGCGGGTCAGAACACAGATACGCAGTATTTT. Translated: CASSQGAGQNTDTQYF.

This rearrangement joins TRBV6-1 to TRBJ2-7, with 10 bases lining up with TRBD1. V gave up 7 bases and J gave up 7 bases; unmatched junction bases: 7. The CDR3 loop spans 13 amino acids. Germline lookup yields CDR1 MNHNS and CDR2 SASEGT. CDR3 bases: TGTGCCAGCATCGCCGGACAGGGGGGGGAGCAGTACTTC. Protein sequence: CASIAGQGGEQYF.

J is TRBJ1-2 and V is TRBV7-2; D possibly corresponds to TRBD1 (6 bases). Germline CDR1 is SGHTA and CDR2 is FQGNSA. Between the trimmed V and J ends, which lost 3 bases and 5 bases, there was a span of 16 bases. The CDR3 has 15 residues. The CDR3 DNA reads as TGTGCCAGCAGCTTCCGACAGGATCGTTTTTATGGCTACACCTTC. It yields the protein CASSFRQDRFYGYTF.

The chain joins TRBV2 to TRBJ2-3; possible D gene TRBD1, 5 bases. The CDR3 has 13 residues. Trimming shortened V by 5 bases and J by 4 bases, and 10 bases separated the two germline ends. Germline V gene sequence: CDR1 SNHLY, CDR2 FYNNEI. This CDR3 is CASSRTRADTQYF. CDR3 coding DNA: TGTGCCAGCAGTCGGACCAGGGCAGATACGCAGTATTTT.

This clone has more than one count but fewer than ten. V gene TRBV6-4 combines with J gene TRBJ1-2; D is ambiguous. This CDR3 comprises 15 residues. The V end was cut by 4 bases, the J end by 4 bases, with 16 bases between. Germline CDR1 and CDR2: MRHNA and SNTAGT. CDR3 residues: CASSVDLGVGYGYTF. In nucleotides, the CDR3 is TGTGCCAGCAGTGTAGACCTGGGCGTCGGCTATGGCTACACCTTC.

This chain connects TRBV5-3 to TRBJ1-5; D gene uncertain. TRBV5-3 is given ORF status, its function remaining uncertain. The V end lost 7 bases, the J end lost 2 bases, and 19 bases lay between the germline ends. This CDR3 is 16 amino acids long. As DNA, the CDR3 is TGTGCCAGACCTCCCCGCTCGGGGAGGCGCAATCAGCCCCAGCATTTT. Translating gives CARPPRSGRRNQPQHF.

This chain joins TRBV6-5 and TRBJ2-1, with 11 bases aligning to TRBD1. The V gene's germline CDR1 is MNHEY and CDR2 SVGAGI. This CDR3 has 13 amino acids. Trimming cost V 10 bases and J 7 bases; bases outside gene matches: 6. This CDR3 reads CAIGQGAQNEQFF. The DNA of the CDR3 is TGTGCCATAGGACAGGGGGCGCAGAATGAGCAGTTCTTC.

This clone was picked up a small number of times. The J gene is TRBJ2-1, the V gene TRBV18, with D uncertain. Germline V gives CDR1 KGHSH, CDR2 LQKENI. Trimming removed 5 bases from V and 0 bases from J, with 8 bases in between. This CDR3 has 14 residues. CDR3 loop: CASSAAASYNEQFF. The CDR3 region has the DNA TGTGCCAGCTCAGCCGCGGCCTCCTACAATGAGCAGTTCTTC.

V and J are TRBV19 and TRBJ1-1; tentatively, D is TRBD1 (6 bases). V lost 8 bases and J 0 bases, leaving 16 bases between the germline ends. The germline gives CDR1 LNHDA, CDR2 SQIVND (reference sequence). The CDR3 contains 15 residues. The CDR3 spells CASRTGTTMNTEAFF. The CDR3 region has the DNA TGTGCCAGTCGAACCGGGACAACTATGAACACTGAAGCTTTCTTT. Together with reference TRBV19 and TRBJ1-1, the CDR3 gives the full variable domain: DGGITQSPKYLFRKEGQNVTLSCEQNLNHDAMYWYRQDPGQGLRLIYYSQIVNDFQKGDIAEGYSVSREKKESFPLTVTSAQKNPTAFYLCASRTGTTMNTEAFFGQGTRLTVV.

This chain links TRBV7-9 with TRBJ2-1, with 14 bases aligning to TRBD2. The ends lost 4 bases at V and 0 bases at J; junction bases unmatched: 5. The CDR3 length is 18 residues. The germline V gene has CDR1 SEHNR and CDR2 FQNEAQ (reference sequence). The CDR3 region has the DNA TGTGCCAGCAGCTCGAGACTAGCGGGAGGGATCTCCTACAATGAGCAGTTCTTC. Residues: CASSSRLAGGISYNEQFF.

This rearrangement joins TRBV4-3 to TRBJ2-5; 10 bases line up with TRBD2. Germline trimming cut 0 bases from V and 0 bases from J; bases unmatched to any gene: 10. CDR1 and CDR2 from the germline V gene are LGHNA and YSLEER. The CDR3 is made up of 19 amino acids. The CDR3, as DNA: TGCGCCAGCAGCCAAGAGCCCCCTAGCGGGGGAGACCACCAAGAGACCCAGTACTTC. Its translation: CASSQEPPSGGDHQETQYF.

The chain carries TRBV11-2 and TRBJ2-5, with 10 bases aligning to TRBD2. V lost 1 base, J lost 3 bases, and 5 bases stayed unmatched. The CDR3 extends over 16 amino acids. Germline CDR1 and CDR2: SGHAT and FQNNGV. The CDR3 region has the DNA TGTGCCAGCAGCTTAGGGGACCTAGCGGGGGAAGAGACCCAGTACTTC. This codes for CASSLGDLAGEETQYF.

This clone was seen only once. V and J are TRBV9 and TRBJ1-1; D unresolved. The CDR3 consists of 13 residues. Per the germline V gene, CDR1 is SGDLS and CDR2 is YYNGEE. V was clipped by 4 bases and J by 7 bases, with 14 bases between them. The CDR3 region is CASSQTLGGEAFF. CDR3 bases: TGTGCCAGCAGCCAAACGCTTGGAGGTGAAGCTTTCTTT.

This clone turned up a few times. This chain links TRBV28 with TRBJ2-1, with 11 bases matching TRBD2. With 6 bases clipped from V and 8 bases from J, the junction kept 12 bases outside the gene matches. This CDR3 is 16 amino acids long. In germline, CDR1 is MDHEN, CDR2 SYDVKM. CDR3 bases: TGTGCCAGCAGCTCCAGACTAGCGGGACCTTCGGATGAGCAGTTCTTC. This codes for CASSSRLAGPSDEQFF.

The V gene is TRBV7-2, the J gene TRBJ2-5; TRBD2 might be the D (6 bases). The CDR3 extends over 14 amino acids. Trimming left V 1 base short and J 5 bases short, with 11 bases between. Germline assignment: CDR1 SGHTA and CDR2 FQGNSA. CDR3 in DNA: TGTGCCAGCAGCTTAGGGACTACTAGGGAGACCCAGTACTTC. Encoded protein: CASSLGTTRETQYF. Filled out from reference TRBV7-2 and TRBJ2-5, the complete variable domain reads GAGVSQSPSNKVTEKGKDVELRCDPISGHTALYWYRQSLGQGLEFLIYFQGNSAPDKSGLPSDRFSAERTGGSVSTLTIQRTQQEDSAVYLCASSLGTTRETQYFGPGTRLLVL.

There are a few counts of this clone. The chain links TRBV27 to TRBJ1-3, with 9 bases aligning to TRBD1. This CDR3 is 17 amino acids long. Trimming at V came to 3 bases and at J to 4 bases, leaving 10 bases not matched to a gene. Germline V gene data show CDR1 as MNHEY and CDR2 as SMNVEV (reference sequence). The CDR3 sequence: CASSFLSPGQGGNTIYF. CDR3 in DNA: TGTGCCAGCAGTTTCCTCAGCCCGGGACAGGGAGGAAACACCATATATTTT.

This chain connects TRBV7-2 to TRBJ2-5, with 7 bases lining up with TRBD2. The CDR3 has 19 amino acids. The germline CDR1 and CDR2 sequences are SGHTA and FQGNSA. Germline trimming cut 2 bases from V and 0 bases from J; bases unmatched to any gene: 15. The CDR3 DNA follows: TGTGCCAGCAGCTTAAGAACGTCGCGGGGGTCCGCGTACCAAGAGACCCAGTACTTC. Amino acids: CASSLRTSRGSAYQETQYF.

The count of this clone is one. The chain couples TRBV28 to TRBJ2-1; 10 bases are a match to TRBD2. CDR1 MDHEN and CDR2 SYDVKM come from the germline V gene. Germline trimming cut 5 bases from V and 5 bases from J; bases unmatched to any gene: 15. The CDR3 spans 18 residues. DNA of the CDR3: TGTGCCAGCAGTCCCCTGGAGATAGCGGGAGGACTAAACAATGAGCAGTTCTTC. Protein product: CASSPLEIAGGLNNEQFF. The full variable domain, with the rest looked up from reference TRBV28 and TRBJ2-1, is DVKVTQSSRYLVKRTGEKVFLECVQDMDHENMFWYRQDPGLGLRLIYFSYDVKMKEKGDIPEGYSVSREKKERFSLILESASTNQTSMYLCASSPLEIAGGLNNEQFFGPGTRLTVL.

The chain recombines TRBV11-1 with TRBJ2-1; 8 nucleotides line up with TRBD2. The length of the CDR3 is 17 residues. Germline CDR1 reads SGHAT; CDR2 reads FQDESV (reference sequence). Germline trimming cut 4 bases from V and 0 bases from J; bases unmatched to any gene: 8. The CDR3 reads CASSSPRGGSSYNEQFF. The CDR3 DNA reads TGTGCCAGCAGCTCTCCCCGGGGGGGGTCCTCCTACAATGAGCAGTTCTTC.

The V and J genes are TRBV27 and TRBJ2-1; 11 bases match TRBD2. CDR3 size: 15 residues. V was pared by 1 base and J by 6 bases, with 2 bases of the junction left unmatched. CDR1 is MNHEY and CDR2 is SMNVEV in the germline V gene (reference sequence). The CDR3 is CASSLLGTSGNEQFF. CDR3 DNA: TGTGCCAGCAGTTTATTGGGGACTAGCGGCAATGAGCAGTTCTTC.

The V call is TRBV7-9, the J call TRBJ2-3, with TRBD2 identical over 8 bases. The CDR3 has 15 amino acids. V lost 5 bases, J lost 4 bases, and 8 bases stayed unmatched. From germline, CDR1 is SEHNR and CDR2 FQNEAQ (reference sequence). The CDR3 DNA follows: TGTGCCAGCAGCCCACTAGCGGATAGTTCAGATACGCAGTATTTT. This gives the protein CASSPLADSSDTQYF.

The chain recombines TRBV5-1 with TRBJ2-5; TRBD2 might be the D (6 bases). V was trimmed by 5 bases and J by 3 bases, leaving 8 bases between them. The CDR3 covers 12 residues. CDR1 and CDR2 (germline): SGHRS, YFSETQ. CDR3 sequence reads: CASRGGKETQYF. The CDR3 coding sequence is TGCGCCAGCAGGGGGGGTAAAGAGACCCAGTACTTC.

V usage is TRBV19 and J usage is TRBJ2-1; 8 bases match TRBD2. The CDR3 has 15 amino acids. The V and J ends lost 5 bases and 9 bases, in that order; junction bases with no gene match: 12. Germline CDR1 is LNHDA and CDR2 is SQIVND (reference sequence). CDR3 sequence: CASSLHGRGGVEQFF. In nucleotides, the CDR3 is TGTGCCAGTAGTCTCCACGGGAGGGGAGGAGTTGAGCAGTTCTTC.

This clone was counted a single time. The chain recombines TRBV6-5 with TRBJ1-4; 7 bases match TRBD1. V gave up 8 bases and J gave up 6 bases; unmatched junction bases: 6. The CDR3 has 13 amino acids. The germline V gene encodes CDR1 MNHEY and CDR2 SVGAGI. Here the CDR3 DNA reads TGTGCCAGCCAGGGGGTTAGGGATGAAAAACTGTTTTTT. Translating it yields CASQGVRDEKLFF.